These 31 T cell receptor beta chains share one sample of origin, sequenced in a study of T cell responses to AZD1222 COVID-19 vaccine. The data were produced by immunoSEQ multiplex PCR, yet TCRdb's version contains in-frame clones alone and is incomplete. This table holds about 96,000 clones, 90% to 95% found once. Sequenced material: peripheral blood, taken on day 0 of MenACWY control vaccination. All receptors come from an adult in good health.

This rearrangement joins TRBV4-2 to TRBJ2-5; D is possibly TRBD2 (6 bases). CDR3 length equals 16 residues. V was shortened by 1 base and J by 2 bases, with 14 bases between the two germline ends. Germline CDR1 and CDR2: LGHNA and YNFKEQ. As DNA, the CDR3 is TGTGCCAGCAGCCAAGTAGGAGGGCAGGGTCAAGAGACCCAGTACTTC. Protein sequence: CASSQVGGQGQETQYF.

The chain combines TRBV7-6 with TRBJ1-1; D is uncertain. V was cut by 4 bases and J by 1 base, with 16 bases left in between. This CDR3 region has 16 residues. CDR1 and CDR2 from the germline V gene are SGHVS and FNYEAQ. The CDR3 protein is CASSSRPRRGNTEAFF. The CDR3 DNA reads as TGTGCCAGCAGCTCCCGACCTAGACGGGGGAACACTGAAGCTTTCTTT.

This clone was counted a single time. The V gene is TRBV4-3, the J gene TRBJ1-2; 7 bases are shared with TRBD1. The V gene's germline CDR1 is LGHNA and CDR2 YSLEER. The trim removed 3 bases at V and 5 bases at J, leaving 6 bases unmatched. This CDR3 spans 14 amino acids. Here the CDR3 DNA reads TGCGCCAGCAGCCACCCGGGACAGCATTATGGCTACACCTTC. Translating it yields CASSHPGQHYGYTF.

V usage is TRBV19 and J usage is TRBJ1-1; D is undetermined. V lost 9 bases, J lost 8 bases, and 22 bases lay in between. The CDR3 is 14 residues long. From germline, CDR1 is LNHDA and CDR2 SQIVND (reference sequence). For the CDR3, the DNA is TGTGCCAGCGAGCAGAGTACGGGGAGGGCCGAAGCTTTCTTT. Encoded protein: CASEQSTGRAEAFF. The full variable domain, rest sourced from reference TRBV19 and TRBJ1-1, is DGGITQSPKYLFRKEGQNVTLSCEQNLNHDAMYWYRQDPGQGLRLIYYSQIVNDFQKGDIAEGYSVSREKKESFPLTVTSAQKNPTAFYLCASEQSTGRAEAFFGQGTRLTVV.

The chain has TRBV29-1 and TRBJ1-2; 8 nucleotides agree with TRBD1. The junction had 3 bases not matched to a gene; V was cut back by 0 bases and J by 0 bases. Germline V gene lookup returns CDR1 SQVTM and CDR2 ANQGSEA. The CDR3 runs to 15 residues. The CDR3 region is CSVEELTGANYGYTF. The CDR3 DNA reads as TGCAGCGTTGAAGAGTTGACAGGGGCTAACTATGGCTACACCTTC.

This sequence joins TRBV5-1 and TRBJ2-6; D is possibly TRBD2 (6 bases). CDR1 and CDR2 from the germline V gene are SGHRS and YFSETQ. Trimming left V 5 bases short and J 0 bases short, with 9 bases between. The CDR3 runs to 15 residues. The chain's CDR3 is CASRDGSSGANVLTF. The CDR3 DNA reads TGCGCCAGCAGGGACGGGAGCTCTGGGGCCAACGTCCTGACTTTC.

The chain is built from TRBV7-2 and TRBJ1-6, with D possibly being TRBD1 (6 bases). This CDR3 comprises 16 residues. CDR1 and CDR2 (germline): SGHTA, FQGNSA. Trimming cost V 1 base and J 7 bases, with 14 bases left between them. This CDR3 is CASSLVFPGANSPLHF. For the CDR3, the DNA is TGTGCCAGCAGCTTAGTCTTCCCGGGGGCGAATTCACCCCTCCACTTT. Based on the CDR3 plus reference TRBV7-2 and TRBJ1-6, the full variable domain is GAGVSQSPSNKVTEKGKDVELRCDPISGHTALYWYRQSLGQGLEFLIYFQGNSAPDKSGLPSDRFSAERTGGSVSTLTIQRTQQEDSAVYLCASSLVFPGANSPLHFGNGTRLTVT.

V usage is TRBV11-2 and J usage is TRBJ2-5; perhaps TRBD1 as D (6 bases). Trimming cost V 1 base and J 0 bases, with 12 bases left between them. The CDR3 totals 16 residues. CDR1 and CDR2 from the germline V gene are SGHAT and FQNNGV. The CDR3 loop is CASSLGNRDHQETQYF. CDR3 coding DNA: TGTGCCAGCAGCTTAGGTAACAGGGACCACCAAGAGACCCAGTACTTC. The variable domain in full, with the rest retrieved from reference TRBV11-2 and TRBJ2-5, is EAGVAQSPRYKIIEKRQSVAFWCNPISGHATLYWYQQILGQGPKLLIQFQNNGVVDDSQLPKDRFSAERLKGVDSTLKIQPAKLEDSAVYLCASSLGNRDHQETQYFGPGTRLLVL.

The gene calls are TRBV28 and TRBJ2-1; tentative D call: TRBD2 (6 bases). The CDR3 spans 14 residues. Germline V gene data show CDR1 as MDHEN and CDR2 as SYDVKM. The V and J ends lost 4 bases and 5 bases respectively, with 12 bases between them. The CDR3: CASSSLGRNNEQFF. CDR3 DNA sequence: TGTGCCAGCAGTTCCCTGGGGAGGAACAATGAGCAGTTCTTC.

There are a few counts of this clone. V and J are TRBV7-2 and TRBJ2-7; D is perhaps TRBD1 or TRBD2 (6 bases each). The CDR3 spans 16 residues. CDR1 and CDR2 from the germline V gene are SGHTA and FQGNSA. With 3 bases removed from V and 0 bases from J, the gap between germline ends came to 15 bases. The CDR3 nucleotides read TGTGCCAGCAGCTTTTCGGACAGCGGGCGCTCCTACGAGCAGTACTTC. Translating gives CASSFSDSGRSYEQYF.

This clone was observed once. The CDR3 sequence: CASDPTSGGTDTQYF. DNA of the CDR3: TGTGCCAGTGACCCTACTAGCGGGGGCACAGATACGCAGTATTTT. V is TRBV19 and J is TRBJ2-3, with 10 bases matching TRBD2. The V and J ends lost 8 bases and 1 base, in that order; junction bases with no gene match: 6. CDR1 is LNHDA and CDR2 is SQIVND in the germline V gene (reference sequence). The CDR3 is made up of 15 amino acids.

The CDR3 spells CASRPDRLNEKLFF. CDR3 nucleotides: TGTGCCAGCAGGCCCGACAGGCTGAATGAAAAACTGTTTTTT. This rearrangement joins TRBV6-5 to TRBJ1-4, with a tentative D call TRBD1 (6 bases). The germline gives CDR1 MNHEY, CDR2 SVGAGI. CDR3 length: 14 residues. V dropped 6 bases and J dropped 5 bases, with 13 bases sitting between them.

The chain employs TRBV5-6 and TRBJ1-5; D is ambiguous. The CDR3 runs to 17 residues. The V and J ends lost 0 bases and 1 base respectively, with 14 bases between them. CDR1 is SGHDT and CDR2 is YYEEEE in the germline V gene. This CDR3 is CASSLGAAGESNQPQHF. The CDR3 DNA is TGTGCCAGCAGCTTGGGGGCGGCAGGTGAAAGCAATCAGCCCCAGCATTTT.

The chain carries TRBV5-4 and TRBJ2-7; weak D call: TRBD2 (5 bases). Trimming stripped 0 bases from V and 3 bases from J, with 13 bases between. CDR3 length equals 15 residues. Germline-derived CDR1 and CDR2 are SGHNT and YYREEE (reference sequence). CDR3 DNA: TGTGCCAGCAGCTTGGGGACTGAAAGTATCTACGAGCAGTACTTC. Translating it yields CASSLGTESIYEQYF.

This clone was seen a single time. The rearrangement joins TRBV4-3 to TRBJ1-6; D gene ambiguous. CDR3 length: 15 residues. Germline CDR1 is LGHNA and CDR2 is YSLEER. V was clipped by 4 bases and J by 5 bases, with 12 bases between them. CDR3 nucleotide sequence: TGCGCCAGCAGCCTGGAGGGCAGACATAATTCACCCCTCCACTTT. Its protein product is CASSLEGRHNSPLHF.

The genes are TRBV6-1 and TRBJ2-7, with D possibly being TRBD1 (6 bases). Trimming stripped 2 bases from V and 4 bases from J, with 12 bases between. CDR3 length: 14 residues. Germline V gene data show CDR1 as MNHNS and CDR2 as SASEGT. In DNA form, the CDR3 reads TGTGCCAGCAGTGAACCCGGGACACAGTACGAGCAGTACTTC. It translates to CASSEPGTQYEQYF.

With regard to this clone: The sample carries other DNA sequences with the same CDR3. The CDR3 loop is CASSLGSYEQYF. The CDR3 DNA sequence: TGTGCCAGCAGTTTGGGCTCCTACGAGCAGTACTTC. V is TRBV12-3 or TRBV12-4 and J is TRBJ2-7; D gene ambiguous. The CDR3 runs to 12 residues. V lost 3 bases, J lost 0 bases, and 3 bases lay in between.

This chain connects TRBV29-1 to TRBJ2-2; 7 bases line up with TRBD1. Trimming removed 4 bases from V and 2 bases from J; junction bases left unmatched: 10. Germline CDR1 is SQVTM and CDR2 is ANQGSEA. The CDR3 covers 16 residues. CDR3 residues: CSVGNDRALNTGELFF. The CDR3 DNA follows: TGCAGCGTTGGAAACGACAGGGCCTTAAACACCGGGGAGCTGTTTTTT.

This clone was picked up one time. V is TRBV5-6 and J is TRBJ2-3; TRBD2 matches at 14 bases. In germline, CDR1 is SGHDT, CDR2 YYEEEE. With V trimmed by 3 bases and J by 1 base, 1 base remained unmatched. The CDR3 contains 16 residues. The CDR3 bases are TGTGCCAGCAGCTGGGGACTAGCGGGGGGCACAGATACGCAGTATTTT. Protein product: CASSWGLAGGTDTQYF.

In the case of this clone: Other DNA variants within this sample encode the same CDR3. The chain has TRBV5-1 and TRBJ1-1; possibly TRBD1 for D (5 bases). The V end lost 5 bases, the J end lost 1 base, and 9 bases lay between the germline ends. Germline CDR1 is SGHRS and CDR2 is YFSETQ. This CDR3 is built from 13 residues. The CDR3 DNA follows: TGCGCCAGCAGTCTTGGGGCGAACACTGAAGCTTTCTTT. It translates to CASSLGANTEAFF.

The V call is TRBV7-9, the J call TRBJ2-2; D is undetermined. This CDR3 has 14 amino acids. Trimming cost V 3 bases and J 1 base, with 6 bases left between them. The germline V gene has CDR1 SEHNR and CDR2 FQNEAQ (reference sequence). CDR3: CASSLVKNTGELFF. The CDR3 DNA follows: TGTGCCAGCAGCTTGGTCAAGAACACCGGGGAGCTGTTTTTT. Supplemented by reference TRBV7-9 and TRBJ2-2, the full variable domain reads DTGVSQNPRHKITKRGQNVTFRCDPISEHNRLYWYRQTLGQGPEFLTYFQNEAQLEKSRLLSDRFSAERPKGSFSTLEIQRTEQGDSAMYLCASSLVKNTGELFFGEGSRLTVL.

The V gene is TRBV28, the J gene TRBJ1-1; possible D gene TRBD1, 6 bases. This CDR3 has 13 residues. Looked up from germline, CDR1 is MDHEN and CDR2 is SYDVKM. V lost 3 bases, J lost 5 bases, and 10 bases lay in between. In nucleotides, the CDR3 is TGTGCCAGCAGTTTTGGGGGGCGGACTGAAGCTTTCTTT. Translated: CASSFGGRTEAFF.

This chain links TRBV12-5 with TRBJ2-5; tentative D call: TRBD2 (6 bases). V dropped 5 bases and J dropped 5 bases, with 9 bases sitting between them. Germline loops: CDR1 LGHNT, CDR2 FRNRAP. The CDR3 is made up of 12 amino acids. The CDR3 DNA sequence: TGTGCTAGTGGTGACGGAGGGGAGACCCAGTACTTC. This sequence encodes CASGDGGETQYF.

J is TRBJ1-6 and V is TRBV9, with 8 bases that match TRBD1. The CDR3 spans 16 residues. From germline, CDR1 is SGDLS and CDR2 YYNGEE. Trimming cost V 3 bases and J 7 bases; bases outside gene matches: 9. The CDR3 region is CASSDGTGTGNSPLHF. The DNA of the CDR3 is TGTGCCAGCAGCGACGGTACCGGGACAGGCAATTCACCCCTCCACTTT.

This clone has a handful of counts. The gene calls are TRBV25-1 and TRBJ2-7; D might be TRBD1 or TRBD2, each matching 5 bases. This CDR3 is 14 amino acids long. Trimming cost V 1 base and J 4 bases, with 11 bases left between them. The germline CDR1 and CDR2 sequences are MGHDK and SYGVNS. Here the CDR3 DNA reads TGTGCCAGCAGTGAATGGACCGGGGCGTACGAGCAGTACTTC. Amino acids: CASSEWTGAYEQYF.

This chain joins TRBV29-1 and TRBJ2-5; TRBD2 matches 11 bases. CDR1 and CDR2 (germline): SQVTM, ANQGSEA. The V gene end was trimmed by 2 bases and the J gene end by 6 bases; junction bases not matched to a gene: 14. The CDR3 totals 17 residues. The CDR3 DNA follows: TGCAGCGTTGAATGGGGTATGGTAGCGGGAGGGCGGCAGACCCAGTACTTC. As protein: CSVEWGMVAGGRQTQYF.

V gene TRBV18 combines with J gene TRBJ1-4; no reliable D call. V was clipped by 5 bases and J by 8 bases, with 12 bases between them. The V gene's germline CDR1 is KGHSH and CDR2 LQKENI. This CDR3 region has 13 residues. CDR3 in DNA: TGTGCCAGCTCATCACATGTGAGGGAAAAACTGTTTTTT. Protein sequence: CASSSHVREKLFF.

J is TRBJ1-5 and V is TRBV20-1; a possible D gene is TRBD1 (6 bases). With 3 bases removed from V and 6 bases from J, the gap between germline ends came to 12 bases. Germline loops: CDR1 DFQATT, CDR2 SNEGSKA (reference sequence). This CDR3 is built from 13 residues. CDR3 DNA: TGCAGTGCTAGTAGGGGGGATGGTCAGCCCCAGCATTTT. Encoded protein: CSASRGDGQPQHF.

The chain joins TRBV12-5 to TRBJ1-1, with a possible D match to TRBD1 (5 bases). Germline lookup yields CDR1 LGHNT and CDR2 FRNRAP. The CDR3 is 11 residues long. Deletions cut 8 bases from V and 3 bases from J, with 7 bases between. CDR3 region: CASRGDTEAFF. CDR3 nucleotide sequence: TGTGCTAGTCGGGGGGACACTGAAGCTTTCTTT.

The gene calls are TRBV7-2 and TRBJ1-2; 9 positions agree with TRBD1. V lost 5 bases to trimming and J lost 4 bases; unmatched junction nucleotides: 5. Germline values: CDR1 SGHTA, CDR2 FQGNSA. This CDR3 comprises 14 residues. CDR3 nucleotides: TGTGCCAGCAGCCGGGACAGGGTGAGCTATGGCTACACCTTC. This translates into CASSRDRVSYGYTF.

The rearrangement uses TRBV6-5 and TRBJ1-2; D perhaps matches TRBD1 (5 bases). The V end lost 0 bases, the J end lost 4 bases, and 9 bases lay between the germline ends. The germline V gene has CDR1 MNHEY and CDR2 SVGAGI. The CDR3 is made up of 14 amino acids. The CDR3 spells CASSYSIGAYGYTF. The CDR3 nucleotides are TGTGCCAGCAGTTACTCGATCGGGGCCTATGGCTACACCTTC.